This TCR beta chain was obtained from a study of glioma-infiltrating T cells. Broader study findings: Only very few CDR3 sequences appeared in both tissue and blood. Tissue-blood divergence was below expectation in non-neoplastic patients, above in gliomas.

TCR alpha and beta CDR3 regions were amplified from RNA using iRepertoire nested multiplex PCR. Tissue mRNA or PBMC total RNA, roughly 100-400 ng, went into one-step reverse transcription and amplification. A single record per CDR3 protein comes from TCRdb applying MiXCR to the multiplex PCR reads. This sample has around 190,000 distinct CDR3 sequences, with more than 35% found just once. For this clonotype: As yet, its antigen is unknown.

With 3 bases clipped from V and 0 bases from J, the junction kept 4 bases outside the gene matches. Germline CDR1 is LGHDT and CDR2 is YNNKEL (reference sequence). This CDR3 region has 16 residues. The clonotype comes from a human donor with low-grade glioma or glioblastoma, undergoing nonglioma brain surgery, or in good health (not recorded which). The sample comprised glioma tissue, nonneoplastic brain tissue, or PBMCs (not recorded which). The chain combines TRBV3-1 with TRBJ2-7; TRBD2 matches 11 bases. CDR3 protein: CASSQALAGGSYEQYF. DNA for the CDR3: TGTGCCAGCAGCCAGGCCCTAGCGGGAGGCTCCTACGAGCAGTACTTC.